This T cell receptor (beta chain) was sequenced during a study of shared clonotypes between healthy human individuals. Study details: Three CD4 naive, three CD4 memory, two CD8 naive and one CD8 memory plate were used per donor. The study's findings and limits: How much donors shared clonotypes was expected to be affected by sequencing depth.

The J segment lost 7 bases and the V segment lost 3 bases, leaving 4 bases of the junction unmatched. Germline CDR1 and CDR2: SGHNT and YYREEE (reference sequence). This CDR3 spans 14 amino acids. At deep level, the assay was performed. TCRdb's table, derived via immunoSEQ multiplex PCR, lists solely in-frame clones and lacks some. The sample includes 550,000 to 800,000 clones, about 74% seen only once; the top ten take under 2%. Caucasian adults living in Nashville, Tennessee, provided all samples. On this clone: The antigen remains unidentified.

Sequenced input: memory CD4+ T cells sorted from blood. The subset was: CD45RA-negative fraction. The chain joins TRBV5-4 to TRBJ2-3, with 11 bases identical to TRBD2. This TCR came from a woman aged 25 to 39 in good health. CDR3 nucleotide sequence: TGTGCCAGCAGCTCTCTAGCGGGAGGATATACGCAGTATTTT. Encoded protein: CASSSLAGGYTQYF.